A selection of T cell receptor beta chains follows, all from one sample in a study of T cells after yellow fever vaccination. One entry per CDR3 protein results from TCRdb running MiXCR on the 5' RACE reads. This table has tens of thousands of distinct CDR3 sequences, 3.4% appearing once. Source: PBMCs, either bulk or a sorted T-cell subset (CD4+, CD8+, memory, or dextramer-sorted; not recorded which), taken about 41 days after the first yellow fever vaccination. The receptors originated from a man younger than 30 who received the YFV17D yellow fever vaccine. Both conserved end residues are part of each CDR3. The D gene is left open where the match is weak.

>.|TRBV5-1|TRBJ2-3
CASSLAGRVTDTQYF
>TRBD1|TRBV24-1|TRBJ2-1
CATSGDSYNEQFF
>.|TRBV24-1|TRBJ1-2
CASAGDGYTF
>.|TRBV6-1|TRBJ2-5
CASSSVGRETQYF
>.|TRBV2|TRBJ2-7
CASSDGSLYEQYF
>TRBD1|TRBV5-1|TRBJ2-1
CASSSGQGSYNEQFF
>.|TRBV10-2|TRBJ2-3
CASRAAQGKGVPSTDTQYF
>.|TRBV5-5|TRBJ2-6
CASRAGTRYSGANVLTF
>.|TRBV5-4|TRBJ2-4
CASSPGATMGNIQYF
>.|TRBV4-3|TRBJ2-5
CASSPRRERKETQYF
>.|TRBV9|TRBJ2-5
CASSVYSGTNQETQYF
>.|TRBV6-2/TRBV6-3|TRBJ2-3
CASRGTSTDTQYF
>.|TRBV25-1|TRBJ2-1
CASSVGVREQFF
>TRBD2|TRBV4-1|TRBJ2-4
CASSRGLVGNIQYF
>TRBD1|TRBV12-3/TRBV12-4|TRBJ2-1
CASSLRGQGGEQFF
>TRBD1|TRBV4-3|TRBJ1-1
CASSHRQGGPEAFF
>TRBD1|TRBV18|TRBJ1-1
CASSPRGTEIEAFF
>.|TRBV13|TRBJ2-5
CASSPTLGGETQYF
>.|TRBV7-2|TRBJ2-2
CASSHPGGQVELFF
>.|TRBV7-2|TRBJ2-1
CASSLDGDTYNEQFF
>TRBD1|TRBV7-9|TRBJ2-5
CAGGPGGQETQYF
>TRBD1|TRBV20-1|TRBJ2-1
CSARDRTGQFF
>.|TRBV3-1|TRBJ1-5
CAFSLFSNQPQHF
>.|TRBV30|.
CACWGERELFF
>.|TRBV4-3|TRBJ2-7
CASSQDRVRRRTGQSYEQYF
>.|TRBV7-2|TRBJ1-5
CASSLTGTNNQPQHF
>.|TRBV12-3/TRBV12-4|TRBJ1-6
CASTPFGESNSPLHF
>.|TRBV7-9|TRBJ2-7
CASSLGPRQGHEQYF
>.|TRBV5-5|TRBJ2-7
CASSLRILGEQYF
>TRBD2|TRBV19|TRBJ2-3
CASTDPGGFSTDTQYF
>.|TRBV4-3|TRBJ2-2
CASSLAERAGELFF
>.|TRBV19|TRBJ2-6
CASTMGDAGANVLTF
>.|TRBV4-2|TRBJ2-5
CASSQDPGEIQETQYF
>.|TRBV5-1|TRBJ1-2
CASSSGPGQNYGYTF
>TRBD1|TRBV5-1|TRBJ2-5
CASSFGTGNQETQYF
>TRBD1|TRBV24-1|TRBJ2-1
CATSDQGVGSIDEQFF
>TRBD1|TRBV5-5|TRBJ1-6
CASSFTGATDSPLHF